The TCR beta chain under discussion was sequenced for a study of shared clonotypes between healthy human individuals. Terminally differentiated effector memory CD45RA+ cells were left out of the naive CD8 fraction, which was CD45RO-negative and positively selected for CCR7. Germline-derived CDR1 and CDR2 are LNHDA and SQIVND (reference sequence). The CDR3 extends over 16 amino acids. The ends lost 1 base at V and 3 bases at J; junction bases unmatched: 5. Generated by immunoSEQ multiplex PCR, the TCRdb table keeps only in-frame clones and is missing some. The sample shows 500,000 to 700,000 clones, 90% to 95% of them seen only once.

The rearrangement links TRBV19 to TRBJ1-5; 8 positions agree with TRBD1. This receptor was taken from a woman under 40 in good health. The sequencing sample was made of naive CD8+ T cells sorted from blood. The CDR3 is CASSIVGQGNNQPQHF. CDR3 DNA: TGTGCCAGTAGTATAGTAGGACAGGGCAACAATCAGCCCCAGCATTTT.